What follows describes a single T cell receptor beta chain. The libraries of TRB cDNA were prepared using 5' RACE with UMI labels. TCRdb re-called the 5' RACE reads; every CDR3 protein appears as one record, without DNA. This table holds 46,000 or so distinct CDR3 sequences. The sample belongs to a study of CXCR3-negative and CXCR3-positive naive CD8 T cells. Germline CDR1 reads SGHVS; CDR2 reads FQNEAQ. CDR3 length: 12 residues. All CD8+ T cell subsets were sorted in triplicate at around 330,000 cells each. Specimen: naive CXCR3- CD8+ T cells from blood. Subset noted: CD45RO-CCR7+CD27+CD95- naive CD8+ T cells lacking CXCR3 (TNR3-). The clonotype was recovered from a human donor in good health. Some clones in this sample may be carry-over from other donors' samples. The V gene is TRBV7-8, the J gene TRBJ2-7; TCRdb returns TRBD2, unconfirmable since there is no DNA. This chain's CDR3 is CASSSRVREQYF.